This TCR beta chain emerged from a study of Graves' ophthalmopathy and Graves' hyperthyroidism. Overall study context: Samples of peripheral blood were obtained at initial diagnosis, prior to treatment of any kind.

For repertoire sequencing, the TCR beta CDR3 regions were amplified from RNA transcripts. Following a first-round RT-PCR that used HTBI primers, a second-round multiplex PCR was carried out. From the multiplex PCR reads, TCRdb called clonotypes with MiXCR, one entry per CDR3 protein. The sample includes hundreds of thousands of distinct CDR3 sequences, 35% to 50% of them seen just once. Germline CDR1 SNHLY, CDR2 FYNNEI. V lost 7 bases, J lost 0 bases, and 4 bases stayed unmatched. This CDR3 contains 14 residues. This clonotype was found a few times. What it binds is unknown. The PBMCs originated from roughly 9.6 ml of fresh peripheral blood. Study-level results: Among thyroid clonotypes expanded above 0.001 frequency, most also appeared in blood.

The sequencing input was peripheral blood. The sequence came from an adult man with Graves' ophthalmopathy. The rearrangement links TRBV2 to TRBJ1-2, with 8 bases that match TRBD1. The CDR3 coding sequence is TGTGCCAGCATTAGGACAGGGACTAACTATGGCTACACCTTC. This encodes CASIRTGTNYGYTF.